Following are 5 T cell receptor beta chains from one sample sequenced in a study of cytomegalovirus exposure and HLA in healthy donors. Vbeta (60) and Jbeta (13) primers were used in the PCR. Some clones are missing from TCRdb's copy, which holds only in-frame ones; the method was immunoSEQ multiplex PCR. This repertoire shows 150,000 to 180,000 clones, about 85% found once; its top ten account for about 2.4%. Sequenced input: PBMCs. The origin of the receptors is a woman between 18 and 29 years old in good health and CMV-seronegative.

The genes are TRBV29-1 and TRBJ2-4; 13 bases map to TRBD2. The germline CDR1 and CDR2 sequences are SQVTM and ANQGSEA. J gave up 2 bases and V 7 bases, and 5 bases lay outside the gene matches. This CDR3 contains 15 residues. CDR3 amino acids: CSAKTSGGSKNIQYF. In nucleotides, the CDR3 is TGCAGCGCCAAGACTAGCGGGGGGTCCAAAAACATTCAGTACTTC. Drawing the rest from reference TRBV29-1 and TRBJ2-4, the complete variable domain is SAVISQKPSRDICQRGTSLTIQCQVDSQVTMMFWYRQQPGQSLTLIATANQGSEATYESGFVIDKFPISRPNLTFSTLTVSNMSPEDSSIYLCSAKTSGGSKNIQYFGAGTRLSVL.

This clone was counted only a few times. This rearrangement joins TRBV10-3 to TRBJ2-7; TRBD2 agrees at 10 bases. CDR1 ENHRY and CDR2 SYGVKD come from the germline V gene. The CDR3 is 14 residues long. J lost 4 bases, V lost 10 bases, and 10 bases had no gene match. This CDR3 is CATAGNSGGYEQYF. Here the CDR3 DNA reads TGTGCCACCGCAGGGAATAGCGGGGGGTACGAGCAGTACTTC.

The CDR3 sequence: CASRPGGPGEQYF. The CDR3 nucleotides are TGTGCCAGCCGACCGGGGGGGCCGGGCGAGCAGTACTTC. V usage is TRBV6-5 and J usage is TRBJ2-7, with 8 bases that match TRBD2. The length of the CDR3 is 13 residues. Looked up from germline, CDR1 is MNHEY and CDR2 is SVGAGI. V was clipped by 8 bases and J by 6 bases; unmatched bases: 9.

This clone was detected once. The V gene is TRBV7-9, the J gene TRBJ2-3; 7 bases fit TRBD1. Trimming cost V 11 bases and J 3 bases; bases outside gene matches: 8. Per germline, CDR1 SEHNR and CDR2 FQNEAQ (reference sequence). The length of the CDR3 is 13 residues. This CDR3 is CACGLQGTDTQYF. DNA of the CDR3: TGTGCCTGCGGGTTACAGGGGACAGATACGCAGTATTTT.

J is TRBJ2-7 and V is TRBV28; TRBD1 agrees at 7 bases. CDR1 and CDR2 from the germline V gene are MDHEN and SYDVKM. V was pared by 7 bases and J by 1 base, with 16 bases of the junction left unmatched. The CDR3 has 17 residues. CDR3 bases: TGTGCCAGCAATTCACGATCGCAGGGGGTGGTGTCCTACGAGCAGTACTTC. It specifies CASNSRSQGVVSYEQYF.